The 23 T cell receptor beta chains given below trace back to one sample, sequenced in a study of Ad26.COV2.S vaccination and SARS-CoV-2 variants. Repertoires were generated with immunoSEQ multiplex PCR, while TCRdb's copy carries only in-frame clones and drops some. The sample includes some 640,000 clones, around 89% of them seen just once. Regarding treatment: 15 to 20 received Ad26.COV2.S at low or high dose, single or two shots; about five received placebo; per-sample allocation not given. Samples were taken on day 63 after the first vaccine or placebo injection. Sequencing was performed on peripheral blood, taken in a trial of Ad26.COV2.S vaccine versus placebo. The receptor source for this set is a person aged 18-60 years who received the Ad26.COV2.S COVID-19 vaccine or a placebo.

With regard to this clone: Other DNA sequences of this sample code for an identical CDR3. V and J are TRBV6-2 or TRBV6-3 and TRBJ1-1, with 8 bases identical to TRBD1. The CDR3 spans 13 residues. The V and J ends lost 6 bases and 4 bases, in that order; junction bases with no gene match: 4. Germline assignment: CDR1 MNHEY and CDR2 SVGEGT. The CDR3 bases are TGTGCCAGCAGCCCTGGACAGGGCACTGAAGCTTTCTTT. It specifies CASSPGQGTEAFF.

The rearrangement links TRBV14 to TRBJ2-2, with 9 bases identical to TRBD1. The V gene end was trimmed by 3 bases and the J gene end by 4 bases; junction bases not matched to a gene: 3. This CDR3 is 15 amino acids long. Germline assignment: CDR1 SGHDN and CDR2 FVKESK. CDR3 sequence: CASSQGQGSTGELFF. In DNA form, the CDR3 reads TGTGCCAGCAGCCAGGGACAGGGAAGCACCGGGGAGCTGTTTTTT.

The chain employs TRBV3-1 (or the pseudogene TRBV3-2) and TRBJ1-5, with a tentative D call TRBD1 (5 bases). The CDR3 loop spans 14 amino acids. Germline V lookup: CDR1 LGHDT, CDR2 YNNKEL (reference sequence). Trimming removed 3 bases from V and 4 bases from J, with 10 bases in between. The CDR3, as DNA: TGTGCCAGCAGCCAGGATGGGGGGAATCAGCCCCAGCATTTT. It codes for CASSQDGGNQPQHF.

This chain links TRBV3-1 (or the pseudogene TRBV3-2) with TRBJ1-1; D unclear. The V and J ends lost 2 bases and 3 bases respectively, with 16 bases between them. Looked up from germline, CDR1 is LGHDT and CDR2 is YNNKEL (reference sequence). This CDR3 is built from 16 residues. The CDR3 here is CASSQNTHLLDTEAFF. The DNA for the CDR3 is TGTGCCAGCAGCCAAAATACACACCTCCTGGACACTGAAGCTTTCTTT.

The V gene is TRBV7-2, the J gene TRBJ2-1, with 8 bases lining up with TRBD2. Trimming removed 5 bases from V and 0 bases from J; junction bases left unmatched: 15. The CDR3 sequence is 19 residues long. Germline V gene sequence: CDR1 SGHTA, CDR2 FQGNSA. The CDR3 loop reads CASSRPQTSGALSYNEQFF. CDR3 DNA: TGTGCCAGCAGCCGGCCTCAAACTAGCGGAGCCCTCTCCTACAATGAGCAGTTCTTC. Together with reference TRBV7-2 and TRBJ2-1, the CDR3 gives the full variable domain: GAGVSQSPSNKVTEKGKDVELRCDPISGHTALYWYRQSLGQGLEFLIYFQGNSAPDKSGLPSDRFSAERTGGSVSTLTIQRTQQEDSAVYLCASSRPQTSGALSYNEQFFGPGTRLTVL.

The chain couples TRBV28 to TRBJ1-4, with 8 bases matching TRBD1. CDR3 size: 15 residues. CDR1 and CDR2 from the germline V gene are MDHEN and SYDVKM. The ends lost 5 bases at V and 6 bases at J; junction bases unmatched: 8. As DNA, the CDR3 is TGTGCCAGCAGTCCACCGGACAGGGTGGATGAAAAACTGTTTTTT. Encoded protein: CASSPPDRVDEKLFF.

The V and J genes are TRBV5-1 and TRBJ1-1, with D possibly being TRBD1 (5 bases). The ends were cut back, 1 base at V and 2 bases at J, with 9 bases in the middle. Germline lookup yields CDR1 SGHRS and CDR2 YFSETQ. The CDR3 is made up of 14 amino acids. The CDR3 DNA reads as TGCGCCAGCAGCTTGCGTGGACAAAACACTGAAGCTTTCTTT. Its protein product is CASSLRGQNTEAFF. The full variable domain, completed using reference TRBV5-1 and TRBJ1-1, is KAGVTQTPRYLIKTRGQQVTLSCSPISGHRSVSWYQQTPGQGLQFLFEYFSETQRNKGNFPGRFSGRQFSNSRSEMNVSTLELGDSALYLCASSLRGQNTEAFFGQGTRLTVV.

This chain uses TRBV19 with TRBJ2-2; 7 nucleotides match TRBD1. The V and J ends lost 6 bases and 4 bases, in that order; junction bases with no gene match: 8. From germline, CDR1 is LNHDA and CDR2 SQIVND (reference sequence). The CDR3 has 15 amino acids. The CDR3 DNA sequence: TGTGCCAGTAGCTTGGGACAGTCGGCCACCGGGGAGCTGTTTTTT. Protein sequence: CASSLGQSATGELFF.

This clone was seen only a few times. The gene calls are TRBV30 and TRBJ2-2; no firm D call. The germline gives CDR1 GTSNPN, CDR2 SVGIG (reference sequence). This CDR3 comprises 11 residues. CDR3 in DNA: TGTGGCCTTTCGGGCACCGGGGAGCTGTTTTTT. This codes for CGLSGTGELFF.

The chain carries TRBV18 and TRBJ1-1; no clear D gene. V lost 5 bases, J lost 5 bases, and 9 bases lay in between. In germline, CDR1 is KGHSH, CDR2 LQKENI. This CDR3 has 12 residues. As DNA, the CDR3 is TGTGCCAGCTCATGGGCTGGGACTGAAGCTTTCTTT. Translation gives CASSWAGTEAFF.

The chain recombines TRBV5-6 with TRBJ2-7; D ambiguous. CDR3 length equals 13 residues. With 3 bases removed from V and 7 bases from J, the gap between germline ends came to 14 bases. CDR1 is SGHDT and CDR2 is YYEEEE in the germline V gene. The chain's CDR3 is CASSSWIEWEQYF. The CDR3 DNA reads as TGTGCCAGCAGCTCCTGGATAGAGTGGGAGCAGTACTTC.

As DNA, the CDR3 is TGTGCCAGCCAAGGTCAGGGGGATGAAAAACTGTTTTTT. Translated: CASQGQGDEKLFF. The gene calls are TRBV5-4 and TRBJ1-4; 7 bases are shared with TRBD1. The CDR3 is made up of 13 amino acids. The V gene's germline CDR1 is SGHNT and CDR2 YYREEE (reference sequence). V trimming: 7 bases; J trimming: 6 bases; junction bases outside the gene matches: 6.

The rearrangement joins TRBV2 to TRBJ1-4; weak D call: TRBD1 (5 bases). The CDR3 has 11 amino acids. Trimming removed 7 bases at V and 12 bases at J, with 12 bases between. Germline assignment: CDR1 SNHLY and CDR2 FYNNEI. CDR3 region: CASTEGWELFF. In DNA, the CDR3 is TGTGCCAGCACAGAGGGGTGGGAACTGTTTTTT.

This chain connects TRBV19 to TRBJ2-2; 13 positions match TRBD2. The CDR3 runs to 16 residues. V was pared by 4 bases and J by 6 bases, with 5 bases of the junction left unmatched. In germline, CDR1 is LNHDA, CDR2 SQIVND (reference sequence). The CDR3 DNA reads as TGTGCCAGTAGTACGCGGGGGACTAGCGGGGCCGGGGAGCTGTTTTTT. Translated, it gives CASSTRGTSGAGELFF.

This chain links TRBV3-1 (or the pseudogene TRBV3-2) with TRBJ2-1; maybe TRBD2 (5 bases). Trimming left V 0 bases short and J 2 bases short, with 14 bases between. Germline loops: CDR1 LGHDT, CDR2 YNNKEL (reference sequence). The CDR3 extends over 17 amino acids. The CDR3, as DNA: TGTGCCAGCAGCCAAGAGTTAAGCGGCGGCACCTACAATGAGCAGTTCTTC. As protein: CASSQELSGGTYNEQFF.

Only one count was recorded for this clone. This CDR3 reads CASRAQGSGELFF. The CDR3 DNA reads TGTGCCAGCAGGGCACAGGGGTCCGGGGAGCTGTTTTTT. This chain joins TRBV12-3 or TRBV12-4 and TRBJ2-2, with 7 positions matching TRBD1. The V gene end was trimmed by 6 bases and the J gene end by 6 bases; junction bases not matched to a gene: 4. The CDR3 has 13 amino acids.

With respect to this clone: The sample carries other DNA sequences with the same CDR3. The chain is built from TRBV2 and TRBJ1-1, with 9 bases that match TRBD1. CDR3 length equals 14 residues. CDR1 is SNHLY, CDR2 FYNNEI, per germline. V shed 5 bases and J 1 base; nucleotides not matched to a gene: 2. The CDR3 protein is CASSLTGGNTEAFF. The CDR3 DNA reads TGTGCCAGCAGTCTGACAGGGGGGAACACTGAAGCTTTCTTT. Complete variable domain (other parts from reference TRBV2 and TRBJ1-1): EPEVTQTPSHQVTQMGQEVILRCVPISNHLYFYWYRQILGQKVEFLVSFYNNEISEKSEIFDDQFSVERPDGSNFTLKIRSTKLEDSAMYFCASSLTGGNTEAFFGQGTRLTVV.

J is TRBJ2-1 and V is TRBV18, with 11 bases identical to TRBD2. CDR3 size: 17 residues. V shed 2 bases, J shed 7 bases, and the junction held 10 bases outside the gene matches. Germline CDR1 and CDR2: KGHSH and LQKENI. CDR3 DNA: TGTGCCAGCTCACCAAATGTCCTAGCGGGAGGTCAAAATGAGCAGTTCTTC. Residues: CASSPNVLAGGQNEQFF.

The J gene is TRBJ2-6, the V gene TRBV5-1, with 8 bases fitting TRBD1. There are 19 residues in the CDR3. The germline gives CDR1 SGHRS, CDR2 YFSETQ. V trimming: 0 bases; J trimming: 3 bases; junction bases outside the gene matches: 11. The CDR3 bases are TGCGCCAGCAGCTTGGAAGTCCGCCAGGGGGCGGTTGGGGCCAACGTCCTGACTTTC. This sequence encodes CASSLEVRQGAVGANVLTF.

V and J are TRBV19 and TRBJ2-7; D could derive from TRBD1 or TRBD2 (5 bases each). The ends were cut back, 11 bases at V and 0 bases at J, with 20 bases in the middle. Germline CDR1 is LNHDA and CDR2 is SQIVND (reference sequence). The CDR3 totals 15 residues. The CDR3 nucleotides read TGTGCCGATCTCGGGACCAGGTCGTCCTCCTACGAGCAGTACTTC. This sequence encodes CADLGTRSSSYEQYF. Combining the CDR3 with reference TRBV19 and TRBJ2-7 gives the whole variable domain DGGITQSPKYLFRKEGQNVTLSCEQNLNHDAMYWYRQDPGQGLRLIYYSQIVNDFQKGDIAEGYSVSREKKESFPLTVTSAQKNPTAFYLCADLGTRSSSYEQYFGPGTRLTVT.

CDR3 in amino acids: CASSLATTGNTGELFF. The CDR3 DNA follows: TGTGCCAGCAGCTTGGCTACGACTGGGAACACCGGGGAGCTGTTTTTT. The V and J genes are TRBV7-8 and TRBJ2-2, with D unresolved. The germline V and J ends were trimmed by 3 bases and 1 base, with 12 bases remaining between them. The germline V gene encodes CDR1 SGHVS and CDR2 FQNEAQ. The CDR3 is 16 amino acids.

V gene TRBV20-1 combines with J gene TRBJ1-6; 7 bases line up with TRBD1. The CDR3 runs to 15 residues. J lost 6 bases, V lost 3 bases, and 8 bases had no gene match. The germline V gene encodes CDR1 DFQATT and CDR2 SNEGSKA (reference sequence). CDR3 sequence (DNA): TGCAGTGCTAGTCCTCGGGACAGTATTAATTCACCCCTCCACTTT. Protein sequence: CSASPRDSINSPLHF.

The V gene is TRBV27, the J gene TRBJ2-3; no clear D. Germline loops: CDR1 MNHEY, CDR2 SMNVEV (reference sequence). V was trimmed by 1 base and J by 0 bases, leaving 11 bases between them. The CDR3 length is 16 residues. The CDR3 bases are TGTGCCAGCAGTTTATTTAGCCCCGCTAGCACAGATACGCAGTATTTT. Translated, it gives CASSLFSPASTDTQYF.